This is a list of T cell receptor beta chains from one sample in a study of blood T cell repertoires in COVID-19. Data came from immunoSEQ multiplex PCR; TCRdb stores just in-frame clones and leaves some out. Of 160,000 or so clones listed, roughly four fifths are singletons. Specimen: peripheral blood. These receptor sequences come from a human donor in a cohort sampled during active COVID-19. CDR3s include the opening cysteine and the closing phenylalanine or tryptophan. Clone size appears in some rows only: once, few, many, or a class for an expanded clone.

j_call clone_size v_call cdr3_aa
TRBJ2-5 once TRBV18 CASSHTRVAGFQETQYF
TRBJ1-1 - TRBV28 CASSLSDRFTEAFF
TRBJ2-2 - TRBV7-2 CASSLFLGSNTGELFF
TRBJ2-2 - TRBV19 CAPPRAGELFF
TRBJ2-2 - TRBV5-1 CASSLWLEDTGELFF
TRBJ2-1 - TRBV7-8 CASSLATRTGGFNEQFF
TRBJ1-5 - TRBV6-2/TRBV6-3 CASSFTGGGQPQHF
TRBJ2-1 - TRBV9 CASSPDYYNEQFF
TRBJ1-2 - TRBV15 CATSSSQETVNYGYTF
TRBJ1-3 - TRBV10-2 CASRQGDSGNTIYF
TRBJ2-3 - TRBV21-1 CASSKVPTTDTQYF
TRBJ2-7 - TRBV29-1 CSVVGNRGYEQYF
TRBJ1-5 - TRBV28 CASSLGGGTQPQHF
TRBJ2-7 - TRBV3-1/TRBV3-2 CASSLGGTWGGEQYF
TRBJ2-5 - TRBV7-8 CASSPTLLAGGGETQYF
TRBJ1-2 - TRBV7-9 CASSLNLGQYGYTF
TRBJ2-7 - TRBV6-6 CASSWQGADSYEQYF
TRBJ2-1 once TRBV7-3 CASSPDTRQYNEQFF
TRBJ1-6 - TRBV10-3 CAINSRVDNSPLHF
TRBJ2-7 - TRBV6-5 CASSYADGYEQYF
TRBJ1-2 few TRBV19 CASSIDRWAVGYTF
TRBJ1-2 - TRBV5-6 CASSLGHNYGYTF
TRBJ1-1 - TRBV7-2 CASSVDRVGTEAFF
TRBJ1-2 - TRBV9 CASSVEVQTGSYGYTF
TRBJ1-1 - TRBV7-2 CASSLVTGGANTEAFF
TRBJ2-3 - TRBV7-2 CASSLMGASGFADTQYF
TRBJ2-7 once TRBV7-2 CASSLALQGGYEQYF
TRBJ1-2 - TRBV5-1 CASSLGSDRGVYGYTF
TRBJ1-4 - TRBV13 CASSLRGGGEKLFF
TRBJ1-6 - TRBV2 CASSASGTGVSPLHF
TRBJ2-7 - TRBV27 CASSPALRDEQYF
TRBJ1-3 - TRBV7-8 CASSPDSGNTIYF
TRBJ2-7 - TRBV6-2/TRBV6-3 CASSLLRGEQYF
TRBJ1-4 - TRBV28 CASSSAGTGDEKLFF
TRBJ2-7 - TRBV27 CASSFAGRGTYEQYF
TRBJ1-6 - TRBV27 CASSLSTGQGPNSPLHF
TRBJ2-7 - TRBV28 CASSFSSGRYEQYF
TRBJ2-3 - TRBV4-3 CASSQEIGRRGFSTDTQYF
TRBJ2-1 - TRBV21-1 CASSAPSGSLYNEQFF
TRBJ2-5 - TRBV7-2 CASSLWTSVGETQYF
TRBJ1-5 - TRBV5-6 CASSLAGTGLQPQHF
TRBJ2-2 - TRBV6-2/TRBV6-3 CASSYGQGGTGELFF
TRBJ2-7 - TRBV5-1 CASSLSTGSLLYEQYF
TRBJ1-3 - TRBV7-2 CASSPGQGDSGNTIYF
TRBJ2-3 - TRBV5-1 CASSLGARRGDTQYF
TRBJ2-7 - TRBV24-1 CATSDQGQDYEQYF
TRBJ1-4 few TRBV20-1 CSANPRDSQVF
TRBJ1-2 - TRBV13 CASSLGGALFNGYTF
TRBJ1-5 - TRBV28 CASSSQGWNQPQHF
TRBJ2-3 - TRBV11-2 CASSSQLAGPTDTQYF
TRBJ2-7 - TRBV5-4 CASSPLGHSYEQYF
TRBJ2-2 - TRBV5-1 CASSPGTSGAGELFF
TRBJ2-7 once TRBV28 CASSLLGSGYEQYF
TRBJ2-2 once TRBV19 CASSIAAGGNTGELFF
TRBJ1-5 - TRBV15 CATSRPSTGSNQPQHF
TRBJ1-2 - TRBV10-3 CAINTGHDLWLTF
TRBJ1-1 - TRBV11-2 CASSLNRVNTEAFF